This TCR beta chain derives from a study of CXCR3-negative and CXCR3-positive naive CD8 T cells. Looking at the study overall: About 140 million TRB reads were obtained in total, which works out to about 1.5 +/- 0.3 million per library. Study-wide findings and caveats: CXCR3-positive naive cells carried more hydrophobic TRB CDR3s than CXCR3-negative ones. Both naive subsets had comparably high diversity; memory CD8+ cells much lower.

The sorting of each CD8+ T cell subset was done in triplicate, at about 300,000 cells each. A CD45RO-CCR7+CD27+CD95- phenotype identified naive CD8+ T cells. About this clonotype itself: What it recognizes is unknown.

Per germline, CDR1 SQVTM and CDR2 ANQGSEA. The CDR3 consists of 13 residues. The authors made the TRB cDNA libraries by 5' RACE using UMI labels. TCRdb derives one entry per CDR3 protein from the 5' RACE reads, leaving out DNA. Its listing shows about 150,000 distinct CDR3 sequences. This chain joins TRBV29-1 and TRBJ2-7; TCRdb returns TRBD1, unconfirmable since there is no DNA. The sequenced sample consisted of naive CXCR3+ CD8+ T cells from blood. Subset in this sample: CD45RO-CCR7+CD27+CD95- naive CD8+ T cells expressing CXCR3 (TNR3+). The clonotype was recovered from a human donor in good health. Some clones in this sample may be carry-over from other donors' samples. CDR3 residues: CSFRTGSSYEQYF.